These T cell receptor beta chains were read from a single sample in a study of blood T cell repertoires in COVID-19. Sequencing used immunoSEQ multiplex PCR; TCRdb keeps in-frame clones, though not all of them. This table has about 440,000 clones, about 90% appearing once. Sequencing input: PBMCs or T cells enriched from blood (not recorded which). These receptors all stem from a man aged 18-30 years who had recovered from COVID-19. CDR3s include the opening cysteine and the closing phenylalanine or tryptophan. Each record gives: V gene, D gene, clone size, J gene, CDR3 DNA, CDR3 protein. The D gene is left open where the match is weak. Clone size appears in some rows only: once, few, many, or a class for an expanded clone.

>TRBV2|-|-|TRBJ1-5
TGTGCCAGCAGGCTAAGTTGGGAGTCAGATCGAAGCAATCAGCCCCAGCATTTT
CASRLSWESDRSNQPQHF
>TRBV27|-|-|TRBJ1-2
TGTGCCAGCAGTTTGGGCCAGTTCTATGGCTACACCTTC
CASSLGQFYGYTF
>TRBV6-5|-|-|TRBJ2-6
TGTGCCAGCAGTTACCCACAGGGCTCTGGGGCCAACGTCCTGACTTTC
CASSYPQGSGANVLTF
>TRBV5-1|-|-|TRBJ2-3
TGCGCCAGCAGCCTCCTAACTAGCACAGATACGCAGTATTTT
CASSLLTSTDTQYF
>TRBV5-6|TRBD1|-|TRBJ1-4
TGTGCCAGCAGGGGACAGGAGGAAGAAAAACTGTTTTTT
CASRGQEEEKLFF
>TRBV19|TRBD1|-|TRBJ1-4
TGTGCCAGTAGTCCTCGACAGGGTCCCTTCGTAAAACTGTTTTTT
CASSPRQGPFVKLFF
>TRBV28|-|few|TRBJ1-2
TGTGCCAGCAGTTTTCCCGCCGCAGGCTATGGCTACACCTTC
CASSFPAAGYGYTF
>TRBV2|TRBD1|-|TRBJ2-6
TGTGCCAGCAGATACGGACAGGGGCTAGTTGGTGGGGCCAACGTCCTGACTTTC
CASRYGQGLVGGANVLTF
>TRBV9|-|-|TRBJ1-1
TGTGCCAGCAGCCCGGCGGGCGCTGAAGCTTTCTTT
CASSPAGAEAFF
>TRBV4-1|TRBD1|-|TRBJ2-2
TGCGCCAGCAGCCTGAGAGACAGGGTCGATACCACCGGGGAGCTGTTTTTT
CASSLRDRVDTTGELFF
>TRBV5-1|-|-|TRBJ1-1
TGCGCCAGCAGCTCACACCGGGGGAACACTGAAGCTTTCTTT
CASSSHRGNTEAFF
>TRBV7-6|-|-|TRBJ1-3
TGTGCCAGCAGCTTATTGAGCTCTGGAAACACCATATATTTT
CASSLLSSGNTIYF
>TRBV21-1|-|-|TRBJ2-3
TGTGCCAGCAAAGAGAAGGCCAGGGCCCCCACAGATACGCAGTATTTT
CASKEKARAPTDTQYF
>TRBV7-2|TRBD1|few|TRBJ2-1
TGTGCCAGCAGCCGGACAGGGACCTCCTACAATGAGCAGTTCTTC
CASSRTGTSYNEQFF
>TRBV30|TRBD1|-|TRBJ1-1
TGTGCCGGAACAGGGGGCTGGAACACTGAAGCTTTCTTT
CAGTGGWNTEAFF